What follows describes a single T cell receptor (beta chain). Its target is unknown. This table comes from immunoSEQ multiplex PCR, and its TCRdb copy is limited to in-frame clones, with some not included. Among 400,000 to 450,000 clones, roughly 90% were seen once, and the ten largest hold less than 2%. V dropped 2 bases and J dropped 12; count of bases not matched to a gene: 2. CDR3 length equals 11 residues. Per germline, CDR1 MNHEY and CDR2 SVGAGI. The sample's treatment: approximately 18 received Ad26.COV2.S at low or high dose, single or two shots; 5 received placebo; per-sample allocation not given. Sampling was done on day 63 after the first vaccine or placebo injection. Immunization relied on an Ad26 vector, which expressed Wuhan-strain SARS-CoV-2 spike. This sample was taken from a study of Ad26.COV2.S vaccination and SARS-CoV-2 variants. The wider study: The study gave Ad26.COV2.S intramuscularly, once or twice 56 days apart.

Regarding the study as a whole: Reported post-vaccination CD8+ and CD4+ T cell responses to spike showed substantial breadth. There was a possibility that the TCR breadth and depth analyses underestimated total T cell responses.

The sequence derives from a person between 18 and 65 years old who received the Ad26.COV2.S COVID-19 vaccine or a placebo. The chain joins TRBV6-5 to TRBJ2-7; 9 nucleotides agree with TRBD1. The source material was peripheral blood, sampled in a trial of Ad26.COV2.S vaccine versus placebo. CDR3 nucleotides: TGTGCCAGCAGTTACGGGACAGGGATGTACTTC. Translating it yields CASSYGTGMYF.